Shown below are 11 T cell receptor beta chains from a single sample sequenced in a study. Using its own MiXCR run on the 5' RACE reads, TCRdb lists one record per CDR3 protein. The sample contains tens of thousands of distinct CDR3 sequences, 26% of which appear only once. The sequenced sample was naive CD4+ T cells sorted from a lymph node. Documented subset: naive CD4+ T cells, CD4+CD45RA+CD25-. The receptors shown here come from a female donor with breast cancer.

The gene calls are TRBV10-3 and TRBJ2-2; D is possibly TRBD2 (6 bases). There are 13 residues in the CDR3. Trimming shortened V by 11 bases and J by 1 base, and 11 bases separated the two germline ends. CDR1 is ENHRY, CDR2 SYGVKD, per germline. CDR3 nucleotide sequence: TGTGCCTCGGGACTGGAGAACACCGGGGAGCTGTTTTTT. Translated: CASGLENTGELFF.

A few counts support this clonotype. This sequence joins TRBV10-3 and TRBJ2-6, with 8 bases that match TRBD1. The CDR3 consists of 19 residues. CDR1 and CDR2 from the germline V gene are ENHRY and SYGVKD. The trim removed 6 bases at V and 0 bases at J, leaving 13 bases unmatched. As DNA, the CDR3 is TGTGCCATCAGCGGCACCTCAGGGGGCGAGGGCTCTGGGGCCAACGTCCTGACTTTC. Translation gives CAISGTSGGEGSGANVLTF.

Turning to this clonotype: Since a much larger clone is just one base distant, this may be a read error. The V and J genes are TRBV20-1 and TRBJ2-3; 7 positions agree with TRBD2. CDR3 size: 15 residues. V gave up 0 bases and J gave up 10 bases; unmatched junction bases: 13. Germline V gives CDR1 DFQATT, CDR2 SNEGSKA (reference sequence). This CDR3 is CSARETKLASDAQYF. For the CDR3, the DNA is TGCAGTGCTAGAGAGACGAAACTAGCGTCTGATGCGCAGTATTTT.

The chain links TRBV20-1 to TRBJ2-5; D unresolved. Germline V gene sequence: CDR1 DFQATT, CDR2 SNEGSKA (reference sequence). Deletions cut 2 bases from V and 2 bases from J, with 9 bases between. The CDR3 totals 13 residues. CDR3 nucleotide sequence: TGCAGTGCTAGAAGGCTTTCACAAGAGACCCAGTACTTC. Translation: CSARRLSQETQYF.

The chain joins TRBV29-1 to TRBJ1-1; 10 nucleotides agree with TRBD1. The CDR3 spans 12 residues. V trimming: 6 bases; J trimming: 4 bases; junction bases outside the gene matches: 2. Germline V CDR1 and CDR2: SQVTM, ANQGSEA. CDR3 protein: CSVGDRGTEAFF. Here the CDR3 DNA reads TGCAGCGTGGGGGACAGGGGCACTGAAGCTTTCTTT. Complete variable domain (other parts from reference TRBV29-1 and TRBJ1-1): SAVISQKPSRDICQRGTSLTIQCQVDSQVTMMFWYRQQPGQSLTLIATANQGSEATYESGFVIDKFPISRPNLTFSTLTVSNMSPEDSSIYLCSVGDRGTEAFFGQGTRLTVV.

There are a few counts of this clonotype. V is TRBV12-3 or TRBV12-4 and J is TRBJ1-5; D gene uncertain. This CDR3 is 13 amino acids long. The germline V and J ends were trimmed by 6 bases and 2 bases, with 8 bases remaining between them. In nucleotides, the CDR3 is TGTGCCAGCAGACTCGAAGGCAATCAGCCCCAGCATTTT. This gives the protein CASRLEGNQPQHF.

By sample share, this clonotype is medium-sized. This rearrangement joins TRBV20-1 to TRBJ2-1, with D perhaps given as TRBD1 or TRBD2 (5 bases each). The CDR3 sequence is 14 residues long. The V gene's germline CDR1 is DFQATT and CDR2 SNEGSKA (reference sequence). The V gene lost 3 bases and the J gene lost 8 bases, with 17 bases spanning the gap. The CDR3 sequence: CSARGRRDVDEQFF. The CDR3 region has the DNA TGCAGTGCTAGGGGACGCAGGGACGTGGATGAGCAGTTCTTC.

At least ten counts were recorded for this clonotype. This rearrangement joins TRBV5-1 to TRBJ2-5; 10 positions agree with TRBD2. The CDR3 has 17 residues. The germline gives CDR1 SGHRS, CDR2 YFSETQ. V dropped 0 bases and J dropped 2; count of bases not matched to a gene: 7. The CDR3 loop is CASSLAGSGRNQETQYF. The CDR3 DNA is TGCGCCAGCAGCTTGGCCGGTAGCGGGAGGAATCAAGAGACCCAGTACTTC.

A word on this clonotype: One end of the junction is discordant with germline, which a read error may explain. The genes are TRBV5-1 and TRBJ2-1; perhaps TRBD2 as D (6 bases). Germline V gene data show CDR1 as SGHRS and CDR2 as YFSETQ. The CDR3 covers 15 residues. The CDR3 region is CAGSSVRGLDNEQFF. The CDR3 region has the DNA TGCGCCGGCAGCTCGGTACGGGGACTGGACAATGAGCAGTTCTTC.

Here the CDR3 DNA reads TGCGCCAGCACCGCGGGGTCGAACACCGGGGAGCTGTTTTTT. This encodes CASTAGSNTGELFF. The chain employs TRBV5-1 and TRBJ2-2; D perhaps matches TRBD2 (6 bases). V lost 6 bases to trimming and J lost 0 bases, with 9 bases between them. The CDR3 consists of 14 residues. CDR1 and CDR2 (germline): SGHRS, YFSETQ.

This chain joins TRBV5-6 and TRBJ2-2; D is uncertain. The germline V and J ends were trimmed by 0 bases and 4 bases, with 13 bases remaining between them. The CDR3 extends over 16 amino acids. The germline CDR1 and CDR2 sequences are SGHDT and YYEEEE. CDR3 residues: CASSLVGFSTTGELFF. DNA of the CDR3: TGTGCCAGCAGCTTGGTAGGGTTTTCGACCACCGGGGAGCTGTTTTTT.